This T cell receptor (beta chain) was observed in a study of blood T cell repertoires in COVID-19. Background on the study: The cDNA or gDNA used as material had been derived from T cells, B-cell-depleted T cells, or PBMCs.

Original methodology: Nucleated cell number was recorded as an estimate derived from reference gene primer amplification. Sequencing was performed with immunoSEQ multiplex PCR; in TCRdb, only in-frame clones are kept and a portion is missing. V, J and clone size were drawn from that table, and D and trimming were deduced from the DNA. This table has around 150,000 clones, roughly 84% appearing once. Looked up from germline, CDR1 is MNHEY and CDR2 is SVGAGI. The CDR3 is made up of 16 amino acids. The germline V and J ends were trimmed by 2 bases and 7 bases, with 15 bases remaining between them. This chain links TRBV6-5 with TRBJ1-6; maybe TRBD1 (6 bases). Sequences were obtained from peripheral blood. This clonotype originated in a woman aged 80 or over with active or convalescent COVID-19. The CDR3 coding sequence is TGTGCCAGCAGTTACCGGCGGGGGCAGTCGAATTCACCCCTCCACTTT. Its translation is CASSYRRGQSNSPLHF.